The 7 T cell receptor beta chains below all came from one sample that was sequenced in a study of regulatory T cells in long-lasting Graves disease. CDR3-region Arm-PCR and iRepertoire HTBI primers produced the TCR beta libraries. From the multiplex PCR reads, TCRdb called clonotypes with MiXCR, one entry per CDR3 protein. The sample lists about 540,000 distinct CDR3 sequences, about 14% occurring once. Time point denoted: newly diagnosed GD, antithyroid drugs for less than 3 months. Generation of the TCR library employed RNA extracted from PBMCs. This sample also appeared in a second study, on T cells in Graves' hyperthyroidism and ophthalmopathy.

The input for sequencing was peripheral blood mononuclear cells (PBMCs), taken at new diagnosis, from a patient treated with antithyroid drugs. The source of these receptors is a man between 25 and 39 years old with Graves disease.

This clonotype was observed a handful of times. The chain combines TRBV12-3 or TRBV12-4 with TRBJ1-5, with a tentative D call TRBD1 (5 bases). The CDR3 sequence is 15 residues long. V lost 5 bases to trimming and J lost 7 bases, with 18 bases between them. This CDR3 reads CASSRAGTLEQPQHF. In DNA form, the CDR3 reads TGTGCCAGCAGTCGTGCCGGGACGCTTGAGCAGCCCCAGCATTTT.

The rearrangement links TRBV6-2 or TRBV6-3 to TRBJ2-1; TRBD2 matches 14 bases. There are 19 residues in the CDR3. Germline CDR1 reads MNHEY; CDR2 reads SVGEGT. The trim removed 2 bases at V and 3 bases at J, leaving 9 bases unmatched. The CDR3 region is CASSYLGTSGSQSYNEQFF. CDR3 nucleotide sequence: TGTGCCAGCAGTTACCTCGGGACTAGCGGGAGTCAAAGCTACAATGAGCAGTTCTTC.

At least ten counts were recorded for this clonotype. Here the CDR3 DNA reads TGCAGTGCTAGAGATCTCCGTCAGGGTACTTCCTACGAGCAGTACTTC. Encoded protein: CSARDLRQGTSYEQYF. The chain uses TRBV20-1 and TRBJ2-7; maybe TRBD1 (5 bases). The germline V and J ends were trimmed by 0 bases and 1 base, with 16 bases remaining between them. This CDR3 contains 16 residues. CDR1 and CDR2 (germline): DFQATT, SNEGSKA (reference sequence).

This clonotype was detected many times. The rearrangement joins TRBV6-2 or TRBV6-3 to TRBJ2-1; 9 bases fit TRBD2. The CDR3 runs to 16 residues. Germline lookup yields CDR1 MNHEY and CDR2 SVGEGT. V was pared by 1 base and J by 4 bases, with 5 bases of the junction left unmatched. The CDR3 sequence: CASSYFGAGGYNEQFF. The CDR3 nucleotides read TGTGCCAGCAGTTACTTTGGAGCGGGAGGTTACAATGAGCAGTTCTTC.

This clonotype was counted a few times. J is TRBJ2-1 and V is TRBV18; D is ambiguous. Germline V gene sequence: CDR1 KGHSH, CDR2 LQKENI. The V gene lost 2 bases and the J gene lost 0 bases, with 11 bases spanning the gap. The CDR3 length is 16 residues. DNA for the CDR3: TGTGCCAGCTCACCATACAGCCCCCTCTCCTACAATGAGCAGTTCTTC. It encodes CASSPYSPLSYNEQFF.

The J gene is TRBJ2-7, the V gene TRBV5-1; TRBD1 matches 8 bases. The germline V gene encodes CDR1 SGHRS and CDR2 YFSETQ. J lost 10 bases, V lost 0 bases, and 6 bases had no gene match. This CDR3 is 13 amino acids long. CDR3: CASSLGETGEQYF. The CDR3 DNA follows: TGCGCCAGCAGCTTGGGTGAGACAGGGGAACAGTACTTC.

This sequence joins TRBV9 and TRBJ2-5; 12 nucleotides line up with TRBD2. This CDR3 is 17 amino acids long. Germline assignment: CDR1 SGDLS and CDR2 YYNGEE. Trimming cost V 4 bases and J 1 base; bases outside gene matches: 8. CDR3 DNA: TGTGCCAGCAGCCTACAAGGACTAGCGGGATTCCAAGAGACCCAGTACTTC. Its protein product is CASSLQGLAGFQETQYF.